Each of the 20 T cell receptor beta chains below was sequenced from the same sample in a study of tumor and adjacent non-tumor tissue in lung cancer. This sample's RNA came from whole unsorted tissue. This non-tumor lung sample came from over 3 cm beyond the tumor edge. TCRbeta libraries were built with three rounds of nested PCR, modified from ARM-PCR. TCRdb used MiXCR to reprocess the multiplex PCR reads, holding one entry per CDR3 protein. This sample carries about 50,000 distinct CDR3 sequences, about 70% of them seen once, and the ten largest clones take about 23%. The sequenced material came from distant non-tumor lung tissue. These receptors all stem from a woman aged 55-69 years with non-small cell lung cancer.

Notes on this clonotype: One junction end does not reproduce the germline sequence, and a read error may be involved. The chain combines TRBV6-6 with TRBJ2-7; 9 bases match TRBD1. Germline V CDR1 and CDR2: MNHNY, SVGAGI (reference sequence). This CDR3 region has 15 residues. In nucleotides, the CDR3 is TGTGCAAGCAGTCGCCAGACAGGGGGGGACTACGAGCGGTACTTC. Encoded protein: CASSRQTGGDYERYF.

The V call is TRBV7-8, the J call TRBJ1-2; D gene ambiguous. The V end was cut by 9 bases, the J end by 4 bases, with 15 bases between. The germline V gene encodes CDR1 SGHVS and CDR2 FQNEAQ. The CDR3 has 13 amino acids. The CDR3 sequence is CASILGGVYGYTF. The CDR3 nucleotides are TGTGCCAGTATCTTAGGCGGAGTCTATGGCTACACCTTC.

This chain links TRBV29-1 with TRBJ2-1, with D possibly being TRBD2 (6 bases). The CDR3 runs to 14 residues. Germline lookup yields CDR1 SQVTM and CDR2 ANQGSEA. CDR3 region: CRAGGGNSYNEQFF. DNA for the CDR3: TGCAGGGCTGGTGGAGGGAACTCATACAATGAGCAGTTCTTC.

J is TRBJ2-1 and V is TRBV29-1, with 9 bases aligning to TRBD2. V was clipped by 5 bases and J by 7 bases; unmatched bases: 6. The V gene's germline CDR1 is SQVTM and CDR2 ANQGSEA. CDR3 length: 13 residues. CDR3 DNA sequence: TGCAGCGTTAAGCGGGAGGACCGGAATGAGCAGTTCTTC. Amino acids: CSVKREDRNEQFF.

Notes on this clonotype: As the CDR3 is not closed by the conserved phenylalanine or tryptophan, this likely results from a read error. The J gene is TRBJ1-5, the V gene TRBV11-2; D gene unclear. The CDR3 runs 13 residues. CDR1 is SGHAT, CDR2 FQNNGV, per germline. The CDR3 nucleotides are TGTGCCAACAGCTTGGAAATAAGACAGCCCCAGCATTCT. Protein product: CANSLEIRQPQHS.

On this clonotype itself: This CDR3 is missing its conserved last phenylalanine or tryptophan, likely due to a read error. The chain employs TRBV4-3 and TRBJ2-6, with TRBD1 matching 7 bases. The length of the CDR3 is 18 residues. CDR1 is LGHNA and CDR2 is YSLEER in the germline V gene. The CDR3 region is CASSLVGTETSGANVLTL. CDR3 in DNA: TGCGCCAGTAGCCTTGTTGGGACAGAGACCTCTGGGGCCAACGTCCTGACTTTG.

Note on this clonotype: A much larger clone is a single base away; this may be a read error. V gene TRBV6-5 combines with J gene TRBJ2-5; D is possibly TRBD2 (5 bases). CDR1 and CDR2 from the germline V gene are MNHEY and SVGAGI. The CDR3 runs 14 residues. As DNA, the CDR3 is TGTGCCAGCAGTTACTCGAGTAGCGAGGAGACCCGGTACTTC. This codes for CASSYSSSEETRYF.

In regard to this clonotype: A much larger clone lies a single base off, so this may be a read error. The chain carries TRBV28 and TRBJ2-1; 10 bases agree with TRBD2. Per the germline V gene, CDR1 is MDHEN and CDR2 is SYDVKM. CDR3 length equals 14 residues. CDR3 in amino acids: CVSSLAGVYNEQFF. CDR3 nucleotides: TGTGTCAGCAGTCTAGCGGGAGTGTACAATGAGCAGTTCTTC.

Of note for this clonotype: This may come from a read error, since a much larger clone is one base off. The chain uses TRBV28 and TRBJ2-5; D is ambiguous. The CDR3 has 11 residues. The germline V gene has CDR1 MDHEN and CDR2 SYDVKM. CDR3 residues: CVSSLRQSQYF. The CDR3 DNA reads TGTGTCAGCAGTTTACGCCAGTCTCAGTACTTC.

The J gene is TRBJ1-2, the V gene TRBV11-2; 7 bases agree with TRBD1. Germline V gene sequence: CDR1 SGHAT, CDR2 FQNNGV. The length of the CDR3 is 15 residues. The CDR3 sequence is CTSSLVRDSLHGYTF. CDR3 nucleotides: TGTACTAGCAGCTTAGTACGGGACAGCCTGCATGGCTACACCTTC.

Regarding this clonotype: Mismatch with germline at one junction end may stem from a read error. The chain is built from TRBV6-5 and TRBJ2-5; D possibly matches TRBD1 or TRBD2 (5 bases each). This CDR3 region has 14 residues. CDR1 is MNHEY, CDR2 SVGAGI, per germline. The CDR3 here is CPSSTQGEEETQYF. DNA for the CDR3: TGTCCCAGTAGTACCCAGGGAGAGGAAGAGACCCAGTACTTC.

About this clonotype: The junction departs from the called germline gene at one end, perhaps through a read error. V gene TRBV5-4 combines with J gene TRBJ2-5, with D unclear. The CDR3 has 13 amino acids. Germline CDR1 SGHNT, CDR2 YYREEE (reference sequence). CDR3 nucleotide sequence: TGTGCCAGCAGCTTCGGGTGGCAAGTGACCCGGTACTTC. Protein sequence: CASSFGWQVTRYF.

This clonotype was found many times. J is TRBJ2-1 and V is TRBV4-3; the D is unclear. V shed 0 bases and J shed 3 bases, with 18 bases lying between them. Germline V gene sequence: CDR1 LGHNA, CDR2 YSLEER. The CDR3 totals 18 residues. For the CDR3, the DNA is TGCGCCAGCAGCCAAGAGATTCCCGACGCTACCTACTACAATGAGCAGTTCTTC. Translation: CASSQEIPDATYYNEQFF.

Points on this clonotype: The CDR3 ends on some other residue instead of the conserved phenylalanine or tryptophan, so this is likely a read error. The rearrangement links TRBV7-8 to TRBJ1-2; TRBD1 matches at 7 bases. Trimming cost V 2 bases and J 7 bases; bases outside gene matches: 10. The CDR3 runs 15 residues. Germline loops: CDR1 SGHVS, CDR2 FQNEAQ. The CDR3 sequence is CASSLNQAGGGGYTS. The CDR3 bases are TGTGCCAGCAGCTTAAACCAGGCAGGGGGTGGTGGCTACACCTCC.

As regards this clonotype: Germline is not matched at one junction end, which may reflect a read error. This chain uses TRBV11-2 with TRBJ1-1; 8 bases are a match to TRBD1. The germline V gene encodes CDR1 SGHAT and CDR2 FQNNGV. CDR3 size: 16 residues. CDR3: CASSLGTGGRDTEAFF. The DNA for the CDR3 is TGTGCCAGTAGCTTAGGCACAGGGGGTAGGGACACTGAAGCTTTCTTT.

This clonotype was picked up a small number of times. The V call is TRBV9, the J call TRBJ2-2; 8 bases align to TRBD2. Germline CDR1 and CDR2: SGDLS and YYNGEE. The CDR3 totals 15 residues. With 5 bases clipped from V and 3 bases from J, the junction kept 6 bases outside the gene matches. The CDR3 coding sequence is TGTGCCAGCAGTCAGTACGGGAGGGACACCGGGGAGCTGTTTTTT. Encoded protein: CASSQYGRDTGELFF. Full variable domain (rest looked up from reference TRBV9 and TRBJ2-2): DSGVTQTPKHLITATGQRVTLRCSPRSGDLSVYWYQQSLDQGLQFLIQYYNGEERAKGNILERFSAQQFPDLHSELNLSSLELGDSALYFCASSQYGRDTGELFFGEGSRLTVL.

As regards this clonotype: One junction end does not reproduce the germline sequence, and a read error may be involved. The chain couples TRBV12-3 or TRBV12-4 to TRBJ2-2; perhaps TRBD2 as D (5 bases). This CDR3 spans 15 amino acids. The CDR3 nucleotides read TGTGCCAACAGTCCCAGAGCGGAGTCTGCCGGGGAGCTGTTTTTT. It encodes CANSPRAESAGELFF.

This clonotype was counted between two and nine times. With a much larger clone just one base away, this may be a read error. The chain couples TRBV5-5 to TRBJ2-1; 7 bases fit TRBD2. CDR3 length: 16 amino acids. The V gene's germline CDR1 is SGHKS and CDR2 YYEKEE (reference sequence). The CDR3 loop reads CASSSNSGTTEDEQSF. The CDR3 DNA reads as TGTGCCAGCAGCTCAAACTCCGGGACTACAGAAGATGAGCAGTCCTTC.

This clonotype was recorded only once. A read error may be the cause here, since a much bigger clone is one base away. In DNA, the CDR3 is TGTGCCTGGAACTTTTATCAGAGTATCGGCACACGTGAAGCTTTCTTT. Amino acids: CAWNFYQSIGTREAFF. This chain links TRBV30 with TRBJ1-1; D is uncertain. Germline V gene lookup returns CDR1 GTSNPN and CDR2 SVGIG (reference sequence). CDR3 length equals 16 residues. With 4 bases removed from V and 7 bases from J, the gap between germline ends came to 25 bases.

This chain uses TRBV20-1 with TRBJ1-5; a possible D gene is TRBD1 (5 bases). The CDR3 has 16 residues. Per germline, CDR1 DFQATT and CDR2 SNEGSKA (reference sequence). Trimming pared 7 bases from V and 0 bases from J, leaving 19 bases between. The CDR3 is CSVPSFGTHSNQPQHF. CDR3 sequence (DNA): TGCAGTGTCCCATCTTTTGGGACCCATAGCAATCAGCCCCAGCATTTT.